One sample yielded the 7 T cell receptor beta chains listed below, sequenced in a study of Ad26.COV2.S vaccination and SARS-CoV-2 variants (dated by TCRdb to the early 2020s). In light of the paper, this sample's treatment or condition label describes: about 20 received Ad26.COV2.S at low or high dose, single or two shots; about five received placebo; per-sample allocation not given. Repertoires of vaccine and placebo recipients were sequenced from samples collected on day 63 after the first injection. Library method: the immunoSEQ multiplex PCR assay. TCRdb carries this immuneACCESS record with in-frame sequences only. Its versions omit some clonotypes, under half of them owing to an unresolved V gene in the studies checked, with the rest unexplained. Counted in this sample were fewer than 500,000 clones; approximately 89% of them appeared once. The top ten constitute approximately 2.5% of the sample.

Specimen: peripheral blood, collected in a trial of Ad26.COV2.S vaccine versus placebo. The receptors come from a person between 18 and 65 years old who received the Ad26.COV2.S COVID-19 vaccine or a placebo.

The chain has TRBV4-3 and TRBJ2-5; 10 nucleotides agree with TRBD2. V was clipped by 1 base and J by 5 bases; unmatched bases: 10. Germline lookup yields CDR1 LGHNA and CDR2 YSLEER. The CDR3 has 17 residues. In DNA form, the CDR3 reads TGCGCCAGCAGCCAAGGAGCCAGCGGGGGGGCCCGGGAGACCCAGTACTTC. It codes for CASSQGASGGARETQYF.

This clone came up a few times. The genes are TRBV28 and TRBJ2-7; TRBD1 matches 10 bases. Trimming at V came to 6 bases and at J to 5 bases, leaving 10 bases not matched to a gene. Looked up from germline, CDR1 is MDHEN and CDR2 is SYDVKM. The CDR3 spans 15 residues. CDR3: CASSPSGTGDHEQYF. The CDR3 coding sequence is TGTGCCAGCAGCCCGTCCGGGACAGGGGACCACGAGCAGTACTTC. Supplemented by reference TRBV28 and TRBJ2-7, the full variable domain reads DVKVTQSSRYLVKRTGEKVFLECVQDMDHENMFWYRQDPGLGLRLIYFSYDVKMKEKGDIPEGYSVSREKKERFSLILESASTNQTSMYLCASSPSGTGDHEQYFGPGTRLTVT.

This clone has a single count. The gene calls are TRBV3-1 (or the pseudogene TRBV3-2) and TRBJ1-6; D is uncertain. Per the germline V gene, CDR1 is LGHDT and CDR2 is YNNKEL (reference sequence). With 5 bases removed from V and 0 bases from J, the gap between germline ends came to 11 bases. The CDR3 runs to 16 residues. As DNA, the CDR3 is TGTGCCAGCAGCGCTTTGGGGATCTCCTATAATTCACCCCTCCACTTT. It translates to CASSALGISYNSPLHF.

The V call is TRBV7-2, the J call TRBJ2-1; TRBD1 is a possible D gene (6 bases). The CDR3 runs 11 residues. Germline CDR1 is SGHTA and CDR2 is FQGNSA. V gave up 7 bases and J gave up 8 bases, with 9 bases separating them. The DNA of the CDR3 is TGTGCCAGCACCCAGGGGTATGAGCAGTTCTTC. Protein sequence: CASTQGYEQFF.

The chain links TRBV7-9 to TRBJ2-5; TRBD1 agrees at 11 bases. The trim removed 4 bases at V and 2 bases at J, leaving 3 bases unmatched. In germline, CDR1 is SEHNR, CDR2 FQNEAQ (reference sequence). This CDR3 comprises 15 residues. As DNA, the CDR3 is TGTGCCAGCAGCTCCCGGGACAGGGGGCAAGAGACCCAGTACTTC. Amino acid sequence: CASSSRDRGQETQYF.

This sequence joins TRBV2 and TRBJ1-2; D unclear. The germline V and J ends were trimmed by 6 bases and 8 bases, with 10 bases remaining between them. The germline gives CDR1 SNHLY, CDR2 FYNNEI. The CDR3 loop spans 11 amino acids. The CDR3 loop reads CASSPFGGYTF. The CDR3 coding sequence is TGTGCCAGCAGCCCCTTCGGGGGCTACACCTTC.

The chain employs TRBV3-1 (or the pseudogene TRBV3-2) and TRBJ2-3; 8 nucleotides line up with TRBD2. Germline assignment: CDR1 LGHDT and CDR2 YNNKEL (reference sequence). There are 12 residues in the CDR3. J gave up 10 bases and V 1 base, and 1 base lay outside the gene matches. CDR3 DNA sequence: TGTGCCAGCAGCCAAGTTAGCGGGGCGCAGTATTTT. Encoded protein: CASSQVSGAQYF.